The source of this TCR beta chain is a study of Ad26.COV2.S vaccination and SARS-CoV-2 variants. Findings and caveats of the study: Vaccinees and placebo recipients showed similar non-spike TCR breadth. Participants in the vaccine arm had higher spike-specific TCR breadth; placebo recipients had lower. Substantial breadth was reportedly displayed by spike-specific CD8+ and CD4+ T cell responses after vaccination. Measurements of TCR breadth and depth may have given underestimates of the total T cell responses.

The data were produced by immunoSEQ multiplex PCR, yet TCRdb's version contains in-frame clones alone and is incomplete. The sample lists 40,000 to 55,000 clones; around 83% were seen once. Concerning this clone: Its antigen is unidentified.

Trimming removed 0 bases at V and 6 bases at J, with 13 bases between. This CDR3 spans 14 amino acids. Germline assignment: CDR1 SGHKS and CDR2 YYEKEE (reference sequence). The chain uses TRBV5-5 and TRBJ2-7; D might be TRBD2 (5 bases). The receptor was derived from a human donor who had recovered from COVID-19. The sample here was peripheral blood, taken after recovery from COVID-19. The CDR3 region is CASSLEQTRAEQYF. The CDR3 nucleotides are TGTGCCAGCAGCTTGGAGCAAACTAGAGCCGAGCAGTACTTC.